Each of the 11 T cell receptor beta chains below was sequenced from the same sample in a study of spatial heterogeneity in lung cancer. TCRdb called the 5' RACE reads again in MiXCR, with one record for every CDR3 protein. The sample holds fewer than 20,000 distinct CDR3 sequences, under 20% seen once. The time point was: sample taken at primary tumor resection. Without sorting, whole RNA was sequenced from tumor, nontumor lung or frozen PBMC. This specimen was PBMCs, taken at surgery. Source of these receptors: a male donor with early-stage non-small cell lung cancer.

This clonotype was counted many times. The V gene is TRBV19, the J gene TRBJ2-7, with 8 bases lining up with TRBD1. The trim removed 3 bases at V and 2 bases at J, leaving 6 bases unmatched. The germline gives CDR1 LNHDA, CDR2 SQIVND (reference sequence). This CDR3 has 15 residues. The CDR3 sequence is CASSISDRGPYEQYF. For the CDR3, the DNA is TGTGCCAGTAGTATCTCAGACAGGGGCCCCTACGAGCAGTACTTC.

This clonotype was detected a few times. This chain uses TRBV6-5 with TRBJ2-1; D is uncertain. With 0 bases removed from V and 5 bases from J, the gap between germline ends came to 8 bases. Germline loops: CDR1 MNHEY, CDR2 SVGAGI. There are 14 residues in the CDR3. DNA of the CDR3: TGTGCCAGCAGTTACTCGAGGTACAACAATGAGCAGTTCTTC. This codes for CASSYSRYNNEQFF.

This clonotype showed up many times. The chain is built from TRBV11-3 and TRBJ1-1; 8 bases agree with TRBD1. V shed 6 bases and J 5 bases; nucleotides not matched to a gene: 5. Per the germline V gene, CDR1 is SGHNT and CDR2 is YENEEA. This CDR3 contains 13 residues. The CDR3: CASSQGARTEAFF. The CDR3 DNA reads TGTGCCAGCAGTCAGGGGGCGCGAACTGAAGCTTTCTTT.

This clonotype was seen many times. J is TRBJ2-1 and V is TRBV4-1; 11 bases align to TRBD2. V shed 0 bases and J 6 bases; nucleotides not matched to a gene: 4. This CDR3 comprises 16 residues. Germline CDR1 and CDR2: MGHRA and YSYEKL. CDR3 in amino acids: CASSQEGGLAGNEQFF. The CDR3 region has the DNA TGCGCCAGCAGCCAAGAGGGAGGACTAGCGGGCAATGAGCAGTTCTTC.

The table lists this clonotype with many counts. DNA for the CDR3: TGTGCCAGCAGCCAAGATCAGTGGGTCGGGGAGCTGTTTTTT. This sequence encodes CASSQDQWVGELFF. The genes are TRBV3-1 and TRBJ2-2, with D unclear. Germline V gene sequence: CDR1 LGHDT, CDR2 YNNKEL (reference sequence). The germline V and J ends were trimmed by 0 bases and 7 bases, with 9 bases remaining between them. This CDR3 region has 14 residues.

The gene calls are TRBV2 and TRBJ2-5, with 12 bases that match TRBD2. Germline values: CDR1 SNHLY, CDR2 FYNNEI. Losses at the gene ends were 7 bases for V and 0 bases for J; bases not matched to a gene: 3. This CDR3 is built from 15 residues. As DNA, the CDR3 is TGTGCCAGCAAGGGGACTAGCGGGTACCAAGAGACCCAGTACTTC. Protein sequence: CASKGTSGYQETQYF. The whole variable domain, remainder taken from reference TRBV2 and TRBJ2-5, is EPEVTQTPSHQVTQMGQEVILRCVPISNHLYFYWYRQILGQKVEFLVSFYNNEISEKSEIFDDQFSVERPDGSNFTLKIRSTKLEDSAMYFCASKGTSGYQETQYFGPGTRLLVL.

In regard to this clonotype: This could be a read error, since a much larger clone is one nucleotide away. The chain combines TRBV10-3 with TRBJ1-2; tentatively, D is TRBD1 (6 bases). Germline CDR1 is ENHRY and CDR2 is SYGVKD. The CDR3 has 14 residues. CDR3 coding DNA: TGTGCCGTCAGTGAGGAAGGGGGTTACTATGGCTACACCTTC. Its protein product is CAVSEEGGYYGYTF.

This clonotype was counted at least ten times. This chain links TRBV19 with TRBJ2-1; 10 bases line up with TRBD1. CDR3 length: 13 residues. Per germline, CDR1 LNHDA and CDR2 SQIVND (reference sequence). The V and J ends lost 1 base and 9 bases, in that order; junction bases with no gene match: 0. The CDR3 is CASSIGTGGEQFF. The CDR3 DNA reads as TGTGCCAGTAGTATAGGGACAGGGGGTGAGCAGTTCTTC.

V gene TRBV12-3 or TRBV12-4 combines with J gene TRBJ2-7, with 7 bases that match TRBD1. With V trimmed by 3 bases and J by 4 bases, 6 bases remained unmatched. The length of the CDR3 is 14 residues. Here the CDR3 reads CASSLSQGVYEQYF. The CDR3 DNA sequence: TGTGCCAGCAGTTTGTCCCAGGGGGTGTACGAGCAGTACTTC.

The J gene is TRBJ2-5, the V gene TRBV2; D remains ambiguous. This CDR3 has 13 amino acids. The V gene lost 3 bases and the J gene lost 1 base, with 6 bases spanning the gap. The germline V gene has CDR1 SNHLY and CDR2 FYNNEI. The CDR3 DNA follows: TGTGCCAGCAGTGATGATTTCCAAGAGACCCAGTACTTC. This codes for CASSDDFQETQYF. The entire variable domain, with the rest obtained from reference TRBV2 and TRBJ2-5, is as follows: EPEVTQTPSHQVTQMGQEVILRCVPISNHLYFYWYRQILGQKVEFLVSFYNNEISEKSEIFDDQFSVERPDGSNFTLKIRSTKLEDSAMYFCASSDDFQETQYFGPGTRLLVL.

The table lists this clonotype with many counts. For the CDR3, the DNA is TGTGCCAGCAGCTCGACTAGCCAGGCGAACACCGGGGAGCTGTTTTTT. This sequence encodes CASSSTSQANTGELFF. The rearrangement uses TRBV11-2 and TRBJ2-2; 7 bases line up with TRBD2. The CDR3 is made up of 16 amino acids. The V gene end was trimmed by 4 bases and the J gene end by 0 bases; junction bases not matched to a gene: 5. CDR1 and CDR2 from the germline V gene are SGHAT and FQNNGV.